The T cell receptor (beta chain) described here comes from a study of cytotoxic CD8 clonotypes in ibrutinib-treated CLL (TCRdb year 2021). Concerning the study at large: The cohort included about 15 treatment-naive and about a dozen relapsed/refractory patients; about 18 were IGHV unmutated. Partial responses were observed in some 24 patients and complete responses in 2; after a median follow-up of around 64 months, remission was maintained in 15 or so patients and progression was observed in approximately 12. Samples at response were collected after a median of about 13 months of treatment, with a range of roughly 6 to 40 months. On average, each sample had 255,043 productive templates and approximately 89,000 productive rearrangements. Longitudinal samples were obtainable from about 30% of the roughly 90 participants in the trial. Cryopreserved peripheral blood mononuclear cells were obtained before treatment, at response, and at either sustained remission or disease progression. Here is what the overall study found, with its caveats: Public clonotypes were rare and either shrank or stayed stable during treatment, and the rise in clonality at ibrutinib response reflected expansion of private clonotypes. Sustained-remission and progressing patients did not have matched sampling times, and lymph node repertoires were not examined. Baseline clonality was found to be higher than that of age-matched healthy donors and was strongly correlated with circulating CD8+ T-cell counts. At ibrutinib response clonality went up, during sustained remission it held steady, and at progression it dropped back toward baseline.

For TCR beta library preparation, approximately 2 micrograms of genomic DNA were isolated from cryopreserved PBMCs. Longitudinal blood samples from CLL patients on ibrutinib monotherapy underwent high-throughput TCR beta sequencing. The patients took part in an open-label, single-center phase 2 trial of ibrutinib monotherapy. V drops 3 bases and J drops 0 bases, leaving 12 bases in between. The CDR3 runs 16 amino acids, cysteine and phenylalanine included. Just the 48-base CDR3 DNA is kept, in frame starting at base 1. CDR1 and CDR2 were assigned from the germline V gene as SGHDN and FVKESK. With regard to this clone: Its antigen has not been determined. No base quality information exists; no much larger clone differs at one position.

A MiSeq instrument was used for deep resolution sequencing, which targeted depths ranging from 1 in 1 million up to 1 in 200,000 T cells, with coverage averaging 10x for each clonotype. The immunoSEQ hsTCRB Kit was used to generate TCR beta libraries. The published analysis was carried out like this. Data were analyzed with ImmunoSEQ Data Assistant and ImmunoSEQ Analyzer, with V, D and J genes assigned per IMGT definitions. Clonality was computed as one minus normalized Shannon entropy of productive rearrangement frequencies, ranging from 0 to 1. Public clonotype analysis was restricted to overrepresented clonotypes comprising at least 0.05% of each patient's repertoire. Repertoires from about a dozen age-matched healthy donors in immuneACCESS were used as clonality controls. The clones in this table, taken by TCRdb from immuneACCESS, are in-frame only. Not every clone is retained; where verified, under half of the shortfall comes from an unresolved V gene, and the cause of the rest is unknown. V and J calls and clone size are as listed in that table; D and trimming were resolved from the DNA. This sample has some 28,000 clones in its table, and about 62% of those were observed once. Of the sample, 12% to 15% falls within the top ten clones.

The origin of this receptor is a human donor with chronic lymphocytic leukemia. This sample comprised PBMCs, obtained before ibrutinib treatment. The V and J segments used are TRBV14 and TRBJ1-5; no D gene call is confident. The DNA sequence is given as TGTGCCAGCAGCCACAGGAGGAGGTATAGCAATCAGCCCCAGCATTTT. Translated, it gives CASSHRRRYSNQPQHF.